These T cell receptor beta chains were read from a single sample in a study of blood T cell repertoires in COVID-19. The assay was immunoSEQ multiplex PCR, and TCRdb's table has in-frame clones only and misses some. The sample holds some 26,000 clones; 88% are singletons and the top ten take 6.5% to 8.5%. Sequencing input: peripheral blood. These receptor sequences come from a woman aged 50 to 60 with active COVID-19. Both conserved end residues are part of each CDR3. Each record gives: J gene, V gene, clone size, D gene, CDR3 protein, CDR3 DNA. The D gene is left open where the match is weak. Size tells how often a clone was seen (once, few, many) or the class of an expanded clone, and some rows leave it out.

>TRBJ1-3|TRBV5-8|.|.
CASSLRGTIYF
TGTGCCAGCAGCTTGCGGGGCACCATATATTTT
>TRBJ2-7|TRBV5-1|.|TRBD1
CASSLRTGEDEQYF
TGCGCCAGCAGCTTGCGGACAGGGGAGGACGAGCAGTACTTC
>TRBJ2-7|TRBV18|.|.
CASSPGGGLESYEQYF
TGTGCCAGCTCACCGGGGGGCGGACTAGAGTCCTACGAGCAGTACTTC
>TRBJ2-7|TRBV7-8|.|TRBD1
CASSLAGTEYEQYF
TGTGCCAGCAGCTTAGCCGGGACAGAGTACGAGCAGTACTTC
>TRBJ2-7|TRBV6-1|.|.
CASSEGGGPYEQYF
TGTGCCAGCAGTGAAGGTGGGGGCCCGTACGAGCAGTACTTC
>TRBJ1-2|TRBV6-1|.|TRBD1
CASSEQGAQVENYGYTF
TGTGCCAGCAGTGAACAGGGGGCGCAAGTCGAAAACTATGGCTACACCTTC
>TRBJ1-4|TRBV19|.|.
CASSRTATNEKLFF
TGTGCCAGTAGTAGGACTGCAACTAATGAAAAACTGTTTTTT
>TRBJ2-5|TRBV24-1|few|.
CATSDPGLNQETQYF
TGTGCCACCAGTGATCCCGGACTGAACCAAGAGACCCAGTACTTC
>TRBJ2-1|TRBV5-1|.|.
CASSPGGQVSSYNEQFF
TGCGCCAGCAGCCCCGGGGGTCAGGTCAGCTCCTACAATGAGCAGTTCTTC
>TRBJ2-2|TRBV19|once|TRBD2
CASNFRTSGLTGELFF
TGTGCCAGTAATTTTAGGACTAGCGGTTTGACCGGGGAGCTGTTTTTT
>TRBJ1-2|TRBV15|once|TRBD1
CATSTTGRYGYTF
TGTGCCACCAGCACGACAGGGAGATATGGCTACACCTTC
>TRBJ1-1|TRBV28|.|.
CASRGHLMNTEAFF
TGTGCCAGCAGAGGACACCTCATGAACACTGAAGCTTTCTTT
>TRBJ1-2|TRBV9|.|TRBD1
CASSQTGGVYGYTF
TGTGCCAGCAGCCAGACAGGGGGCGTCTATGGCTACACCTTC
>TRBJ1-2|TRBV6-4|.|TRBD1
CASRRDRTNYGYTF
TGTGCCAGCAGGCGGGACAGAACTAACTATGGCTACACCTTC
>TRBJ2-1|TRBV5-1|.|.
CASSFVSAPSYNEQFF
TGCGCCAGCAGCTTCGTAAGCGCGCCCTCCTACAATGAGCAGTTCTTC
>TRBJ2-3|TRBV5-1|.|TRBD1
CASSPGTASTDTQYF
TGCGCCAGCAGCCCCGGGACAGCTAGCACAGATACGCAGTATTTT
>TRBJ1-4|TRBV6-5|.|TRBD1
CASNKRTGEGEKLFF
TGTGCCAGCAATAAGAGGACAGGGGAAGGGGAAAAACTGTTTTTT
>TRBJ2-1|TRBV4-2|.|TRBD1
CASSQDMGTGRGNEQFF
TGTGCCAGCAGCCAAGATATGGGGACAGGGCGAGGGAATGAGCAGTTCTTC
>TRBJ1-4|TRBV24-1|.|.
CATRSFRVAGRVSTNEKLFF
TGTGCCACCAGATCGTTTAGGGTTGCAGGCAGGGTCTCAACTAATGAAAAACTGTTTTTT
>TRBJ2-1|TRBV7-8|.|.
CASSSRLGVQAYNEQFF
TGTGCCAGCAGCTCTCGCTTGGGCGTTCAAGCCTACAATGAGCAGTTCTTC
>TRBJ2-1|TRBV9|.|TRBD2
CASSKLERGPYNEQFF
TGTGCCAGCAGCAAGTTGGAGCGGGGCCCCTACAATGAGCAGTTCTTC
>TRBJ1-1|TRBV29-1|.|.
CSAGLMNTEAFF
TGCAGCGCGGGGCTAATGAACACTGAAGCTTTCTTT
>TRBJ2-7|TRBV6-5|few|TRBD1
CASNLRQGAFEQYF
TGTGCCAGCAACCTTAGACAGGGTGCTTTCGAGCAGTACTTC
>TRBJ2-1|TRBV28|.|.
CASRRRAQTGSIRFF
TGTGCCAGCAGGCGCCGGGCTCAGACCGGGAGCATCCGGTTCTTC
>TRBJ2-7|TRBV6-2/TRBV6-3|.|TRBD1
CASSRDRVRQYF
TGTGCCAGCAGCCGGGACAGGGTCCGACAGTACTTC
>TRBJ2-5|TRBV30|.|TRBD1
CAWTGWDSKETQYF
TGTGCCTGGACGGGTTGGGACAGTAAAGAGACCCAGTACTTC
>TRBJ1-1|TRBV11-2|medium-sized|.
CASSPPSNTEAFF
TGTGCCAGCAGCCCCCCATCGAACACTGAAGCTTTCTTT
>TRBJ2-7|TRBV4-1|few|.
CASSQDRGAYEQYF
TGCGCCAGCAGCCAAGACAGGGGCGCCTACGAGCAGTACTTC
>TRBJ2-3|TRBV5-4|.|.
CASTRGHTDTQYF
TGTGCCAGCACGAGGGGACACACAGATACGCAGTATTTT
>TRBJ1-4|TRBV30|.|.
CAWSWSETNEKLFF
TGTGCCTGGAGTTGGTCTGAGACTAATGAAAAACTGTTTTTT
>TRBJ2-5|TRBV6-5|.|TRBD1
CASRDRGRGQETQYF
TGTGCCAGCAGGGACAGGGGAAGGGGCCAAGAGACCCAGTACTTC
>TRBJ2-3|TRBV7-8|.|TRBD2
CASSPGLAGGLTDTQYF
TGTGCCAGCAGCCCAGGACTAGCGGGAGGGCTCACAGATACGCAGTATTTT
>TRBJ2-2|TRBV7-6|.|TRBD1
CASSLAPGRTGYTGELFF
TGTGCCAGCAGCTTAGCGCCTGGAAGGACAGGCTACACCGGGGAGCTGTTTTTT
>TRBJ2-2|TRBV19|.|TRBD1
CASKDRENTGELFF
TGTGCCAGTAAGGACAGGGAAAACACCGGGGAGCTGTTTTTT
>TRBJ1-2|TRBV6-5|.|TRBD1
CASWGQGDGYTF
TGTGCCAGCTGGGGACAGGGGGACGGCTACACCTTC
>TRBJ2-1|TRBV7-9|.|.
CASSFSRGIYNEQFF
TGTGCCAGCAGCTTTTCGAGGGGGATCTACAATGAGCAGTTCTTC
>TRBJ2-3|TRBV29-1|.|TRBD1
CSVARQGSTDTQYF
TGCAGCGTGGCCAGACAGGGAAGCACAGATACGCAGTATTTT
>TRBJ2-1|TRBV19|.|TRBD2
CASSIGGRRSNEQFF
TGTGCCAGTAGTATTGGCGGGAGGCGTAGCAATGAGCAGTTCTTC
>TRBJ2-4|TRBV13|.|.
CASSWGGYIQYF
TGTGCCAGCAGCTGGGGGGGCTACATTCAGTACTTC
>TRBJ2-1|TRBV24-1|.|.
CATSESGSSYNEQFF
TGTGCCACCAGTGAGTCGGGGAGCTCCTACAATGAGCAGTTCTTC
>TRBJ2-1|TRBV7-9|.|.
CASSFENGEQFF
TGTGCCAGCAGCTTTGAGAACGGTGAGCAGTTCTTC
>TRBJ2-3|TRBV5-6|.|TRBD1
CASSLGDRDTDTQYF
TGTGCCAGCAGCTTGGGGGACAGGGACACAGATACGCAGTATTTT
>TRBJ1-1|TRBV18|few|TRBD1
CASSPRDRGNTEAFF
TGTGCCAGCTCACCACGGGACAGGGGGAACACTGAAGCTTTCTTT
>TRBJ1-1|TRBV5-1|.|.
CASSRGKNTEAFF
TGCGCCAGCAGCAGGGGGAAGAACACTGAAGCTTTCTTT
>TRBJ1-2|TRBV5-5|.|.
CASSSQGSHYGYTF
TGTGCCAGCAGCTCACAGGGTTCCCACTATGGCTACACCTTC
>TRBJ2-1|TRBV9|few|TRBD2
CASSVGLAGWVFF
TGTGCCAGCAGCGTAGGCCTAGCGGGGTGGGTGTTCTTC
>TRBJ2-7|TRBV3-1/TRBV3-2|.|TRBD2
CASSRGGSPSYEQYF
TGTGCCAGCAGCCGGGGGGGGAGTCCCTCCTACGAGCAGTACTTC